This record covers a single TCR beta chain. Source study methods: Reference gene primer amplification in the assay estimated nucleated cell counts. TCRdb's copy holds only in-frame clones and misses some; the assay was immunoSEQ multiplex PCR. V, J and clone size were drawn from that table, and D and trimming were deduced from the DNA. The sample holds about 20,000 clones, about 90% seen once. Per germline, CDR1 MDHEN and CDR2 SYDVKM. The V end lost 3 bases, the J end lost 6 bases, and 8 bases lay between the germline ends. The CDR3 is made up of 13 amino acids. The sample is drawn from a study of blood T cell repertoires in COVID-19. The wider study: Sources were T cells, B-cell-depleted T cells, or PBMCs; the material itself was cDNA or gDNA.

Sequencing used peripheral blood. The J gene is TRBJ2-2, the V gene TRBV28; D remains unclear. This receptor was identified in a man aged 70 or older with acute or convalescent COVID-19. Written as DNA, the CDR3 is TGTGCCAGCAGTTTCAGCCGGGCCGGGGAGCTGTTTTTT. Encoded protein: CASSFSRAGELFF.